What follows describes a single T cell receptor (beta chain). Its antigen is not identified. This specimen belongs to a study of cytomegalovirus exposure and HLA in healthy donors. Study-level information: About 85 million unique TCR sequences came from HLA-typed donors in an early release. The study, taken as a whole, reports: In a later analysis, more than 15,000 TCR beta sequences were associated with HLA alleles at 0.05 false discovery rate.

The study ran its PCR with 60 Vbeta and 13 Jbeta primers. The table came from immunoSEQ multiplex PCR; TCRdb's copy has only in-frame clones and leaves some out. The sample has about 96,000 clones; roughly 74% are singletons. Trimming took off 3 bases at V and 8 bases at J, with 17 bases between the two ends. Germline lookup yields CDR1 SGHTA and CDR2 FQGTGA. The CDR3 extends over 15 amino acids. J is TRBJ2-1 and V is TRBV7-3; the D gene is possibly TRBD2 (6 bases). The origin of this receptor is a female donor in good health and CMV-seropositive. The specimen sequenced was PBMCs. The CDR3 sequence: CASSFSGGARDEQFF. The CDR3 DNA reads TGTGCCAGCAGCTTTTCCGGCGGGGCCAGGGATGAGCAGTTCTTC.